A single sample gave rise to the 13 T cell receptor beta chains below, sequenced in a study of regulatory T cells in long-lasting Graves disease. Sample time point: newly diagnosed GD, antithyroid drugs for less than 3 months. TCR sequences were obtained from RNA taken from PBMCs. With iRepertoire HTBI primers and Arm-PCR of CDR3 regions, TCR beta libraries were built. MiXCR, run by TCRdb on the multiplex PCR reads, gives a single entry per CDR3 protein. Found here are 350,000 to 550,000 distinct CDR3 sequences, under 15% of them singletons; the top ten hold roughly a sixth. In addition, the sample was reused for a study of T cells in Graves' hyperthyroidism and ophthalmopathy.

The sequencing used peripheral blood mononuclear cells (PBMCs), collected at new diagnosis, from a patient treated with antithyroid drugs. Every receptor here comes from a woman aged 25 to 45 with Graves disease.

This clonotype was counted between two and nine times. The chain employs TRBV7-8 and TRBJ1-4, with 7 bases identical to TRBD1. Trimming removed 6 bases from V and 5 bases from J; junction bases left unmatched: 9. CDR3 length equals 15 residues. Germline V lookup: CDR1 SGHVS, CDR2 FQNEAQ. The DNA of the CDR3 is TGTGCCAGCAGGAAAACCGGGACAGCAAATGAAAAACTGTTTTTT. Translating gives CASRKTGTANEKLFF.

This clonotype was picked up many times. The genes are TRBV6-6 and TRBJ2-7; the match to TRBD2 covers 7 bases. Germline trimming cut 0 bases from V and 5 bases from J; bases unmatched to any gene: 4. The CDR3 has 14 amino acids. Per the germline V gene, CDR1 is MNHNY and CDR2 is SVGAGI (reference sequence). The CDR3 sequence is CASSYSLADNEQYF. CDR3 DNA: TGTGCCAGCAGTTACTCGCTAGCGGACAACGAGCAGTACTTC.

Many counts were recorded for this clonotype. The rearrangement links TRBV6-2 or TRBV6-3 to TRBJ2-1; 7 bases fit TRBD2. The germline V gene encodes CDR1 MNHEY and CDR2 SVGEGT. Germline trimming cut 0 bases from V and 0 bases from J; bases unmatched to any gene: 5. This CDR3 spans 17 amino acids. As DNA, the CDR3 is TGTGCCAGCAGTTACTCGCCTAGCGGCCCCTCCTACAATGAGCAGTTCTTC. Protein: CASSYSPSGPSYNEQFF.

Ten or more counts support this clonotype. The rearrangement joins TRBV12-3 or TRBV12-4 to TRBJ2-7; D is perhaps TRBD2 (5 bases). The CDR3 loop spans 14 amino acids. Trimming shortened V by 3 bases and J by 6 bases, and 15 bases separated the two germline ends. The CDR3 DNA is TGTGCCAGCAGTTTTTCCCGGCGGGCTAGCGAGCAGTACTTC. This translates into CASSFSRRASEQYF.

This clonotype was seen a few times. The rearrangement links TRBV5-1 to TRBJ1-1, with D maybe TRBD1 (5 bases). The V gene's germline CDR1 is SGHRS and CDR2 YFSETQ. The ends were cut back, 5 bases at V and 11 bases at J, with 16 bases in the middle. There are 12 residues in the CDR3. The CDR3 reads CASSRDLTTAFF. The DNA for the CDR3 is TGCGCCAGCAGTCGGGACCTCACCACGGCTTTCTTT.

Concerning this clonotype: A clone one base away is much larger, so this may be a read error. This CDR3 fails to terminate in the conserved phenylalanine or tryptophan, so it likely reflects a read error. The rearrangement uses TRBV5-6 and TRBJ1-1, with 11 bases matching TRBD1. This CDR3 has 16 amino acids. Trimming at V came to 2 bases and at J to 2 bases, leaving 5 bases not matched to a gene. The V gene's germline CDR1 is SGHDT and CDR2 YYEEEE. The CDR3 nucleotides read TGTGCCAGCAGCTTTAGGACAGGGGGCACAAACACTGAAGCTTTCGTT. This gives the protein CASSFRTGGTNTEAFV.

This rearrangement joins TRBV2 to TRBJ2-7; TRBD1 matches 9 bases. Trimming took 4 bases from V and 0 from J; bases not matched to a gene: 1. The CDR3 contains 14 residues. Germline CDR1 is SNHLY and CDR2 is FYNNEI. The CDR3 nucleotides read TGTGCCAGCAGTGCACAGGGGGCCTCCTACGAGCAGTACTTC. As protein: CASSAQGASYEQYF.

This clonotype was seen ten or more times. The chain has TRBV20-1 and TRBJ2-7, with 11 bases fitting TRBD1. The germline V gene has CDR1 DFQATT and CDR2 SNEGSKA (reference sequence). The CDR3 sequence is 13 residues long. V shed 5 bases, J shed 3 bases, and the junction held 3 bases outside the gene matches. The CDR3 DNA reads TGCAGTGCTCGGGACAGGGGGGTCTACGAGCAGTACTTC. It codes for CSARDRGVYEQYF.

In this sample, this clonotype turned up many times. The chain employs TRBV6-1 and TRBJ2-3, with TRBD2 identical over 11 bases. In germline, CDR1 is MNHNS, CDR2 SASEGT. With 7 bases clipped from V and 1 base from J, the junction kept 4 bases outside the gene matches. This CDR3 is 15 amino acids long. CDR3 loop: CASKLLAGGTDTQYF. Here the CDR3 DNA reads TGTGCCAGCAAACTACTAGCGGGAGGCACAGATACGCAGTATTTT.

The count of this clonotype is one. The J gene is TRBJ1-6, the V gene TRBV18; tentatively, D is TRBD1 (6 bases). The germline V gene encodes CDR1 KGHSH and CDR2 LQKENI. This CDR3 is 14 amino acids long. V gave up 3 bases and J gave up 11 bases, with 14 bases separating them. As DNA, the CDR3 is TGTGCCAGCTCACCTAAGAGGGACACAGCACCCCTCCACTTT. Its translation: CASSPKRDTAPLHF.

The gene calls are TRBV6-1 and TRBJ2-5; 7 bases map to TRBD1. Germline lookup yields CDR1 MNHNS and CDR2 SASEGT. The ends lost 9 bases at V and 2 bases at J; junction bases unmatched: 12. The CDR3 extends over 15 amino acids. CDR3 sequence: CARGRRGRGQETQYF. The DNA for the CDR3 is TGTGCCAGGGGGAGACGTGGCAGGGGGCAAGAGACCCAGTACTTC.

A few counts support this clonotype. The chain employs TRBV6-2 or TRBV6-3 and TRBJ2-3; tentatively, D is TRBD1 or TRBD2 (5 bases each). CDR3 length: 23 residues. CDR1 is MNHEY and CDR2 is SVGEGT in the germline V gene. Trimming removed 0 bases at V and 2 bases at J, with 33 bases between. The CDR3: CASSYSSGQVPGGTPVLTDTQYF. For the CDR3, the DNA is TGTGCCAGCAGTTACTCTAGTGGACAAGTCCCTGGAGGCACACCCGTACTCACAGATACGCAGTATTTT.

This clonotype has a count of ten or more. This chain connects TRBV20-1 to TRBJ1-2; D remains ambiguous. Germline loops: CDR1 DFQATT, CDR2 SNEGSKA (reference sequence). This CDR3 is built from 15 residues. Trimming pared 0 bases from V and 2 bases from J, leaving 13 bases between. The CDR3 sequence is CSARDQGSQNYGYTF. The CDR3 DNA is TGCAGTGCTAGAGACCAAGGGTCCCAGAACTATGGCTACACCTTC.